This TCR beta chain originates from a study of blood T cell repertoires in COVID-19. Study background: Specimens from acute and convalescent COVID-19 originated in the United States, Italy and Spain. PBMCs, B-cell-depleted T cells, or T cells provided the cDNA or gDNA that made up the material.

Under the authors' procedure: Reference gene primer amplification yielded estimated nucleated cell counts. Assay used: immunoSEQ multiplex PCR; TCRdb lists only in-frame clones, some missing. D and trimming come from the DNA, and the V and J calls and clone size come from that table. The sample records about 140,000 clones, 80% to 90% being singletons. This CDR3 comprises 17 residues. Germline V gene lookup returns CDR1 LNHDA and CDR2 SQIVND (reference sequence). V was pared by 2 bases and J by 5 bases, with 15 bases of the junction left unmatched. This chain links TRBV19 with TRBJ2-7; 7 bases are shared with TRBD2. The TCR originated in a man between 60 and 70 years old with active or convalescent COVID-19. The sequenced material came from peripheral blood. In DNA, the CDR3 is TGTGCCAGTAGTATAAGATTGAGCGGGACCTCCCGGAACGAGCAGTACTTC. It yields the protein CASSIRLSGTSRNEQYF.